The 10 T cell receptor beta chains below come from one sample, sequenced in a study of CD8+ T cells in alopecia areata. The treatment here: oral pan-JAK inhibitor, 5-10 mg twice daily. RNA extraction and reverse transcription yielded cDNA as sequencing template. TCRdb keeps only in-frame clones here, not all; method: immunoSEQ multiplex PCR. This table holds some 96,000 clones, 61% found once. Sequenced material: CD8+ T cells sorted from blood, taken at week 4, from a patient treated with tofacitinib. These receptors were taken from a human donor with alopecia areata.

V gene TRBV5-6 combines with J gene TRBJ1-1; no clear D. Trimming took off 0 bases at V and 4 bases at J, with 19 bases between the two ends. This CDR3 is built from 17 residues. Germline V gene data show CDR1 as SGHDT and CDR2 as YYEEEE. The CDR3 region has the DNA TGTGCCAGCAGCTTGGAAGGGTGGAAAAAGATGGGCACTGAAGCTTTCTTT. It encodes CASSLEGWKKMGTEAFF.

Here the CDR3 reads CASTSMNTEQFF. The CDR3 DNA follows: TGTGCCAGCACCTCGATGAACACCGAGCAGTTCTTC. This chain links TRBV6-5 with TRBJ2-1; D remains unclear. Germline CDR1 and CDR2: MNHEY and SVGAGI. V lost 7 bases and J 10 bases, leaving 14 bases between the germline ends. This CDR3 has 12 residues.

V gene TRBV4-3 combines with J gene TRBJ2-3, with 12 bases fitting TRBD2. The V and J ends lost 4 bases and 4 bases, in that order; junction bases with no gene match: 3. In germline, CDR1 is LGHNA, CDR2 YSLEER. The CDR3 is 15 amino acids. The CDR3 nucleotides read TGCGCCAGCAGCCGGACTAGCGGGGATCCAGATACGCAGTATTTT. Translated: CASSRTSGDPDTQYF.

The sample holds one count of this clone. The chain carries TRBV30 and TRBJ2-3, with 8 bases aligning to TRBD1. CDR1 is GTSNPN and CDR2 is SVGIG in the germline V gene (reference sequence). The CDR3 totals 16 residues. With V trimmed by 0 bases and J by 4 bases, 9 bases remained unmatched. The CDR3 spells CAWSVPGQGGPDTQYF. In DNA form, the CDR3 reads TGTGCCTGGAGTGTACCTGGACAGGGTGGGCCAGATACGCAGTATTTT.

This rearrangement joins TRBV11-2 to TRBJ2-7, with D possibly TRBD1 on 6 matching bases. The germline V gene encodes CDR1 SGHAT and CDR2 FQNNGV. CDR3 length: 18 residues. Trimming took 5 bases from V and 1 from J, leaving 24 bases between them. The CDR3 DNA is TGTGCCAGCAGCCAAGAATCGGACAGTCAATCCAATTCCTACGAGCAGTACTTC. As protein: CASSQESDSQSNSYEQYF.

The chain combines TRBV10-2 with TRBJ2-1; TRBD2 agrees at 8 bases. There are 16 residues in the CDR3. From germline, CDR1 is WSHSY and CDR2 SAAADI. Trimming removed 3 bases from V and 0 bases from J; junction bases left unmatched: 4. The CDR3 spells CASSDRLAGSYNEQFF. Written as DNA, the CDR3 is TGCGCCAGCAGTGATAGGCTAGCGGGCTCCTACAATGAGCAGTTCTTC.

This clone was detected only a few times. The chain has TRBV30 and TRBJ1-1, with D hard to call. The CDR3 extends over 12 amino acids. CDR1 GTSNPN and CDR2 SVGIG come from the germline V gene (reference sequence). The CDR3 spells CTIGPENTEAFF. The CDR3, as DNA: TGTACCATTGGACCCGAAAACACTGAAGCTTTCTTT.

The rearrangement joins TRBV4-2 to TRBJ2-3; tentatively, D is TRBD1 (5 bases). The CDR3 has 16 amino acids. Trimming removed 0 bases at V and 4 bases at J, with 14 bases between. Per germline, CDR1 LGHNA and CDR2 YNFKEQ. The CDR3 nucleotides are TGTGCCAGCAGCCAAGAAGGTGGGGCCCCCCCAGATACGCAGTATTTT. Protein: CASSQEGGAPPDTQYF.

This rearrangement joins TRBV10-3 to TRBJ2-2; D gene ambiguous. The V end was cut by 10 bases, the J end by 3 bases, with 6 bases between. Germline V gives CDR1 ENHRY, CDR2 SYGVKD. The CDR3 length is 11 residues. In DNA form, the CDR3 reads TGTGCCACCCCTTACACCGGGGAGCTGTTTTTT. It yields the protein CATPYTGELFF.

The gene calls are TRBV27 and TRBJ2-1, with 7 bases identical to TRBD1. J was trimmed by 8 bases and V by 4 bases; bases with no gene match: 2. Germline CDR1 is MNHEY and CDR2 is SMNVEV (reference sequence). The CDR3 runs to 12 residues. CDR3: CASSSTGYEQFF. For the CDR3, the DNA is TGTGCCAGCAGTTCGACAGGGTATGAGCAGTTCTTC.